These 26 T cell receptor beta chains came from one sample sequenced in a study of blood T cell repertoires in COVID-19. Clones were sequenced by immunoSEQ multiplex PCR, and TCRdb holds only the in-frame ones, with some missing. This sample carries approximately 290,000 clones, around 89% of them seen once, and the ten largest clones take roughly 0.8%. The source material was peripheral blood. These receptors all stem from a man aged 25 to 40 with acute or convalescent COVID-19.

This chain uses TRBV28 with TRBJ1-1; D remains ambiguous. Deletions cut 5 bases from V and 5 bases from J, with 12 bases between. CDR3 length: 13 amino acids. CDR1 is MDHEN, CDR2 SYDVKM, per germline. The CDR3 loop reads CASSGEVGTEAFF. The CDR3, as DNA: TGTGCCAGCAGTGGGGAGGTAGGTACTGAAGCTTTCTTT.

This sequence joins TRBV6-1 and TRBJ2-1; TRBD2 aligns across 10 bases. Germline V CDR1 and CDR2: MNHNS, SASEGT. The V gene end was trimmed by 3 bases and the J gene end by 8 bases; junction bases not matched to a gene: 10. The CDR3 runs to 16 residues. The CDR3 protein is CASSDLLAGDGDEQFF. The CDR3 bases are TGTGCCAGCAGTGACCTCCTAGCGGGAGATGGCGATGAGCAGTTCTTC.

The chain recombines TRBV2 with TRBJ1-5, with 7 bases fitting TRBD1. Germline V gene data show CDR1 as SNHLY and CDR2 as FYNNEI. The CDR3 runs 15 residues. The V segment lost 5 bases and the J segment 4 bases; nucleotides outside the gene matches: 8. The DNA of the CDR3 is TGTGCCAGCAGTTCCGACAGGGTGAGGAATCAGCCCCAGCATTTT. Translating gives CASSSDRVRNQPQHF. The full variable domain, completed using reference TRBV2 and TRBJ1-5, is EPEVTQTPSHQVTQMGQEVILRCVPISNHLYFYWYRQILGQKVEFLVSFYNNEISEKSEIFDDQFSVERPDGSNFTLKIRSTKLEDSAMYFCASSSDRVRNQPQHFGDGTRLSIL.

The CDR3 bases are TGTGCCAGCAGTTTAAACAGGGGATATGGCTACACCTTC. Translated, it gives CASSLNRGYGYTF. The V call is TRBV12-3 or TRBV12-4, the J call TRBJ1-2, with 7 bases that match TRBD1. This CDR3 comprises 13 residues. J lost 5 bases, V lost 2 bases, and 2 bases had no gene match.

CDR3 loop: CASSNGIPKPYEQYF. In nucleotides, the CDR3 is TGTGCCAGCAGCAACGGTATTCCCAAGCCCTACGAGCAGTACTTC. The chain recombines TRBV7-3 with TRBJ2-7; D is undetermined. Looked up from germline, CDR1 is SGHTA and CDR2 is FQGTGA. V gave up 5 bases and J gave up 2 bases, with 16 bases separating them. The CDR3 loop spans 15 amino acids.

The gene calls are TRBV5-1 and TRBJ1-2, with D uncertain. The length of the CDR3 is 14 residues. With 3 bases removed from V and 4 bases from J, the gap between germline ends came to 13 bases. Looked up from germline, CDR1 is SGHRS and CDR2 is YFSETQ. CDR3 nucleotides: TGCGCCAGCAGCTCAGCGGGTCCTTCCTATGGCTACACCTTC. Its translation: CASSSAGPSYGYTF.

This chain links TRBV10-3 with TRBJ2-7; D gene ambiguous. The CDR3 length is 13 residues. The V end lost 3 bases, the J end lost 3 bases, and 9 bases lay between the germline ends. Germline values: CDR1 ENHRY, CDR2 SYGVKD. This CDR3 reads CAISDRVRYEQYF. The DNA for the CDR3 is TGTGCCATCAGTGATCGGGTACGCTACGAGCAGTACTTC.

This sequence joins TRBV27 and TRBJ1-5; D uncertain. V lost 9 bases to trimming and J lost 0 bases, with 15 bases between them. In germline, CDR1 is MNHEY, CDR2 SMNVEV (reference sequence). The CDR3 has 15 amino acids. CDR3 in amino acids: CASHPRHYSNQPQHF. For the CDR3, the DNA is TGTGCCAGTCACCCCAGGCATTATAGCAATCAGCCCCAGCATTTT.

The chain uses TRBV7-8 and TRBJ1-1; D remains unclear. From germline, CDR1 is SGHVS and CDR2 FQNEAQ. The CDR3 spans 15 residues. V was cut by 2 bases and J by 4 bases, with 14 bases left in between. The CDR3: CASSLIEGVGTEAFF. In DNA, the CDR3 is TGTGCCAGCAGCTTAATCGAGGGAGTGGGCACTGAAGCTTTCTTT.

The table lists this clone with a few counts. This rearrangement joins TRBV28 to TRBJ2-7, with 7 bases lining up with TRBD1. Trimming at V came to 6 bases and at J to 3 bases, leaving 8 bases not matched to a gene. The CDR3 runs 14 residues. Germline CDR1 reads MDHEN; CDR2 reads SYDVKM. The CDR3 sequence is CASRRQGSSYEQYF. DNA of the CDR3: TGTGCCAGCAGGCGACAGGGTTCCAGCTACGAGCAGTACTTC.

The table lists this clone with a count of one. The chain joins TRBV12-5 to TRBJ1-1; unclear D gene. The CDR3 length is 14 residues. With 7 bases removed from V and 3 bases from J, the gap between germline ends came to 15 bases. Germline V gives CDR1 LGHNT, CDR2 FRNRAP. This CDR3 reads CASAFSGRDTEAFF. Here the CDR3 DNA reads TGTGCTAGTGCTTTCTCCGGGAGGGACACTGAAGCTTTCTTT.

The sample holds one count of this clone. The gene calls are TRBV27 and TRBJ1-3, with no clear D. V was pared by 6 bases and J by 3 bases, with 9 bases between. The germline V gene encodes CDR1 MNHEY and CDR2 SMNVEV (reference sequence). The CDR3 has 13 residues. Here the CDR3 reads CASREGGGNTIYF. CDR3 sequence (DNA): TGTGCCAGCAGGGAGGGTGGTGGAAACACCATATATTTT.

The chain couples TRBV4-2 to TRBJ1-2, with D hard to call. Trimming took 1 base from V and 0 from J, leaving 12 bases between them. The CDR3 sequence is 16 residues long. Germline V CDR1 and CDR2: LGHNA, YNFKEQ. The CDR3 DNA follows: TGTGCCAGCAGCCAAGTGGCAAAAAATTCTAACTATGGCTACACCTTC. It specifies CASSQVAKNSNYGYTF.

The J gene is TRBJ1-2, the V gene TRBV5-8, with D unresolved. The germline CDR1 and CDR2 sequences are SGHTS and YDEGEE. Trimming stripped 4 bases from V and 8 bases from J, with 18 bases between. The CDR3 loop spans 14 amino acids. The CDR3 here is CASSDIARLYGYTF. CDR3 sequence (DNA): TGTGCCAGCAGCGATATCGCGCGCCTATACGGCTACACCTTC.

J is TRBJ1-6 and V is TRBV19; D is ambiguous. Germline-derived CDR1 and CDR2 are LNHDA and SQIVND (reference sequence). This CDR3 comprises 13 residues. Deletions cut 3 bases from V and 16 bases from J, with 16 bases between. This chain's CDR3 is CASSMSEKDTLHF. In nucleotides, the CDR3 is TGTGCCAGTAGTATGTCGGAGAAAGATACACTCCACTTT.

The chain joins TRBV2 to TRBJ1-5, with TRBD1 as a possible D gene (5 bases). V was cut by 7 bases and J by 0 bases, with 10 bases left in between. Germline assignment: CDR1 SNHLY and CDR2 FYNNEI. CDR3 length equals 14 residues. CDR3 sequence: CASIGGYSNQPQHF. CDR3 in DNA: TGTGCCAGCATCGGGGGTTATAGCAATCAGCCCCAGCATTTT.

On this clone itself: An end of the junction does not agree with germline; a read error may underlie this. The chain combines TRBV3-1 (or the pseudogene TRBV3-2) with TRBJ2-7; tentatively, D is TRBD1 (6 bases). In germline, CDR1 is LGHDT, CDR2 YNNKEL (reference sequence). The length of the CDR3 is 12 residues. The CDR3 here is CASSPDRYVQYF. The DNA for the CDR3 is TGTGCCAGCAGCCCCGACAGGTACGTGCAGTACTTC.

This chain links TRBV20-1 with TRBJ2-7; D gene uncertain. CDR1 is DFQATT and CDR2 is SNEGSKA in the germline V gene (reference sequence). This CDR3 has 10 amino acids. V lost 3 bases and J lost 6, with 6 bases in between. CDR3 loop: CSASLGEQYF. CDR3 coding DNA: TGCAGTGCTAGCCTCGGCGAGCAGTACTTC.

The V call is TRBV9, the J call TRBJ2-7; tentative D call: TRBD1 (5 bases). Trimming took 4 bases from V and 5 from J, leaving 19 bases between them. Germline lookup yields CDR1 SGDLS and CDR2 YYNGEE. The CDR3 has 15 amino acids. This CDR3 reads CASSYRNQPHHEQYF. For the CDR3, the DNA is TGTGCCAGCAGCTACAGGAATCAGCCCCATCACGAGCAGTACTTC.

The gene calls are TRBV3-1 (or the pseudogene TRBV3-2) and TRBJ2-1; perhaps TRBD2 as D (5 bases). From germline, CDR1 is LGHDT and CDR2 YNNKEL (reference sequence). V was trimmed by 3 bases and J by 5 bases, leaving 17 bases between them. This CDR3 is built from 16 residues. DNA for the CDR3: TGTGCCAGCAGCCAGAGTAACAGCGGAGCGAACAATGAGCAGTTCTTC. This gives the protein CASSQSNSGANNEQFF.

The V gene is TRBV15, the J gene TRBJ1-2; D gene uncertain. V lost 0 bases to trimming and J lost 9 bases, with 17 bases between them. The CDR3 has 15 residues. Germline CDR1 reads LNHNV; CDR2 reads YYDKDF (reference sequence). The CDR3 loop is CATSRDSRNRERYTF. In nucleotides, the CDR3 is TGTGCCACCAGCAGAGATTCGCGCAATCGTGAGCGCTACACCTTC.

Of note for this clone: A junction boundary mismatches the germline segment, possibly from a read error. CDR3 nucleotides: TGTGCCAGCAGCAGCAGGACTAGCGGGAGTCCCGTACCGAGCGAGCAATACTTC. Protein: CASSSRTSGSPVPSEQYF. The chain recombines TRBV7-9 with TRBJ2-7, with 13 nucleotides matching TRBD2. The CDR3 has 18 residues. The V gene's germline CDR1 is SEHNR and CDR2 FQNEAQ (reference sequence).

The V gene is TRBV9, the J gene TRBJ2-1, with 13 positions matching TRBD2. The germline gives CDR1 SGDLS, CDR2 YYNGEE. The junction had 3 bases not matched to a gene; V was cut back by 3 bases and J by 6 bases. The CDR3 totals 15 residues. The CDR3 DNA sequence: TGTGCCAGCAGCGAGGGACTAGCGGGAACCAATGAGCAGTTCTTC. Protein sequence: CASSEGLAGTNEQFF.

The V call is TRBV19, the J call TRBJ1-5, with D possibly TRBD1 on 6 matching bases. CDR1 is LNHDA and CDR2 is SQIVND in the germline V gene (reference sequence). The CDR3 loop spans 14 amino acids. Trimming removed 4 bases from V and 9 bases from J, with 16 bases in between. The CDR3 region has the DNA TGTGCCAGTAGTACCGGACAGCTTTTAGGGCCCCAGCATTTT. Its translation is CASSTGQLLGPQHF.

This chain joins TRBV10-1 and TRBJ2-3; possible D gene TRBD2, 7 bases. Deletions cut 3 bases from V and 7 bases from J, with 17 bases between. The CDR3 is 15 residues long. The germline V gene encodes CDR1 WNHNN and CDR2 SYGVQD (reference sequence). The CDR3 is CASSDHGGGLNTQYF. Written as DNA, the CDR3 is TGCGCCAGCAGTGATCATGGGGGGGGCCTTAATACGCAGTATTTT.

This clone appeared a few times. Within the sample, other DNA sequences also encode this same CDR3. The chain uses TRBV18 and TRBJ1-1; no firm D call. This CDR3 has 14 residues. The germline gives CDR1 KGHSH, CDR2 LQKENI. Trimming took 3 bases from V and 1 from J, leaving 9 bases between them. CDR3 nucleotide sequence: TGTGCCAGCTCACCGTCTTCGAGGAACACTGAAGCTTTCTTT. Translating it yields CASSPSSRNTEAFF.